A selection of T cell receptor beta chains follows, all from one sample in a study of blood T cells in healthy people across ages. MiXCR, applied by TCRdb to the 5' RACE reads, yields one record per CDR3 protein. The sample includes 1.5 million to 2 million distinct CDR3 sequences, approximately 28% seen only once; the top ten take 7.7%. Source material: blood. These receptors all stem from a woman aged 25 to 39 in good health. Both conserved end residues are part of each CDR3. A D gene is named only where the DNA matches it firmly. Clone size appears in some rows only: once, few, many, or a class for an expanded clone.

clone_size j_call v_call d_call cdr3_nt cdr3_aa
NA TRBJ2-6 TRBV7-9 TRBD1 TGTGCCAGCAGCTTGCAGACAGGGGCCAACTCTGGGGCCAACGTCCGGACTTTC CASSLQTGANSGANVRTF
few TRBJ2-3 TRBV20-1 NA TGCAGCCCGGCCATACGCACAGATACGCAGTATTTT CSPAIRTDTQYF
many TRBJ2-5 TRBV20-1 NA TGCAGTGCTGCTGGGGGGAAGACCCAGTACTTC CSAAGGKTQYF
NA TRBJ1-4 TRBV4-1 NA TGCGCCAGCAGCCAAGAAGGGGAAAGACTGTTTTTT CASSQEGERLFF
many TRBJ2-1 TRBV20-1 TRBD2 TGCAGTGCTAGATTAGCGGGGGGAAACAATGAGCAGTTCTTC CSARLAGGNNEQFF
few TRBJ2-7 TRBV5-1 NA TGCGCCAGCAGCTCGCAGGGGTCCGGCTCCTACGAGCAGTACTTC CASSSQGSGSYEQYF
NA TRBJ1-1 TRBV12-3/TRBV12-4 NA TGTGCCAGCAGTCGGGACGGAGTGAACACTGAAGCTTTCTTT CASSRDGVNTEAFF
NA TRBJ1-1 TRBV7-9 NA TGTGCCAGCAGTCTGCACAGGGAACGGAGTGAAGCTTTCTTT CASSLHRERSEAFF
many TRBJ2-5 TRBV7-3 TRBD1 TGTGCCAGCAGCTTATCAGGGACAGAGCTTGAGACCCAGTACTTC CASSLSGTELETQYF
NA TRBJ1-5 TRBV28 NA TGTGCCAGCAATGCCGACAGACTGTTGGCCCAGCCCCAGCATTTT CASNADRLLAQPQHF
NA TRBJ1-2 TRBV20-1 NA TGCAGTGCCCCTACCCTAGGGACGGAATCTTGTGGCTACACCTTC CSAPTLGTESCGYTF
few TRBJ1-5 TRBV20-1 NA TGCAGTGCACCCAACAGGGCTAGCAATCAGCCCCAGCATTTT CSAPNRASNQPQHF
few TRBJ2-7 TRBV5-5 NA TGTGCCAGCAGCCCATACGGGCAAGGGGTGTCCTACGAGCAGTACTTC CASSPYGQGVSYEQYF
few TRBJ2-2 TRBV18 NA TGTGCCAGCTCCCGCAAACTGGAGACCCTGAACACCGGGGAGCTGTTTTTT CASSRKLETLNTGELFF
many TRBJ2-1 TRBV12-3/TRBV12-4 NA TGTGCCAGCAGTTATCTGGGGGATGAGCAGTTCTTC CASSYLGDEQFF
many TRBJ2-4 TRBV3-1 NA TGCGCCAGCAGCCAAGGGGGGCGGCTAGCCAAAAACATTCAGTACTTC CASSQGGRLAKNIQYF
few TRBJ2-1 TRBV10-2 TRBD2 TGCGCCGGCAGTGAGTTCGGGAGGGTCTACAATGAGCAGTTCTTC CAGSEFGRVYNEQFF
NA TRBJ2-1 TRBV20-1 NA TGCAGTCCTCGCACGGGACCCAGCCCCAGTGAGCAGTTCTTC CSPRTGPSPSEQFF
NA TRBJ2-1 TRBV28 TRBD2 TGTGCCAGCAGAGGAATCAGCGGGATTTCCAATGAGCAGTTCTTC CASRGISGISNEQFF
many TRBJ2-1 TRBV20-1 TRBD2 TGCAGTGCTGGACTAGCGGGGGGCGGCAATGAGCAGTTCTTC CSAGLAGGGNEQFF
NA TRBJ2-2 TRBV11-2 TRBD2 TGTGCCAGCAGCTTACCTCTAGCGGGGGGGAACACCGGGGAGCTGTTTTTT CASSLPLAGGNTGELFF
many TRBJ2-7 TRBV12-5 TRBD1 TGTGCTAGTGGTTTGGTCGTACAGGGGGGCGAGCAGTACTTC CASGLVVQGGEQYF
many TRBJ1-4 TRBV6-6 NA TGTGCCACCACCCCCGCAAACGAGGAAAAACTGTTTTTT CATTPANEEKLFF
NA TRBJ2-7 TRBV6-5 TRBD2 TGTGCCAGCACTAGGGGACTAGCGGGAGGTCTCAACGAGCAGTACTTC CASTRGLAGGLNEQYF
NA TRBJ2-1 TRBV5-1 TRBD1 TGCGCCAGCAGCTTCGCAGGGGGCGACAGGCGCTTCGTTTCTCACAATGAGCAGTTCTTC CASSFAGGDRRFVSHNEQFF
NA TRBJ2-2 TRBV5-1 TRBD2 TGCGCCAGCAGCTGGACTAGCGGGGGGCTGAGCGGGGAGCTGTTTTTT CASSWTSGGLSGELFF
few TRBJ2-5 TRBV7-2 TRBD2 TGTGCCAGCAGCCGCCTACAGCTAGCGGGGGGCGTTGGCGAGACCCAGTACTTC CASSRLQLAGGVGETQYF
many TRBJ2-7 TRBV2 NA TGTGCCAGCAGTTCTGGTTTTGGACGCGAGCAGTACTTC CASSSGFGREQYF
NA TRBJ2-5 TRBV9 NA TGTGCCAGCAGCGCTTCCAGCAGGGGCTACCAAGAGACCCAGTACTTC CASSASSRGYQETQYF
many TRBJ2-7 TRBV4-1 TRBD1 TGCGCCAGCAGCCGTTATAGGGACAGGGGAGGTTACGAGCAGTACTTC CASSRYRDRGGYEQYF
many TRBJ2-1 TRBV7-2 NA TGTGCCAGCAGCCGAGAGGCGGGTGCCGAATACAATGAGCAGTTCTTC CASSREAGAEYNEQFF
NA TRBJ2-7 TRBV6-2/TRBV6-3 TRBD2 TGTGCCAGCAGTCCCCGAGTGCGGGAGGGCTACGAGCAGTACTTC CASSPRVREGYEQYF
NA TRBJ2-7 TRBV29-1 TRBD1 TGCAGCGGCCGGGACAGGGTCATCGGCGAGCAGTACTTC CSGRDRVIGEQYF
few TRBJ1-5 TRBV4-1 NA TGCGCCAGCAGCCGAGAGCCCGCTAATCAGCCCCAGCATTTT CASSREPANQPQHF
few TRBJ2-1 TRBV4-1 TRBD2 TGCGCCAGCAGCCAAGATATTAGGCGGGGGGTACGGGCGGGGGGCAATGAGCAGTTCTTC CASSQDIRRGVRAGGNEQFF
NA TRBJ2-7 TRBV27 NA TGTGCCAGCAGTTTCTTAGGGCAGCAATACGAGCAGTACTTC CASSFLGQQYEQYF